This T cell receptor beta chain was profiled in a study of T-cell reconstitution after alpha-beta-depleted transplantation in children. Unique molecular identifiers were used to barcode this TCRbeta library. Via MiXCR, TCRdb re-called the PCR reads, giving one row per CDR3 protein. The sample has 500,000 to 600,000 distinct CDR3 sequences, around 17% seen once. This CDR3 has 14 amino acids. V gave up 4 bases and J gave up 3 bases, with 13 bases separating them. CDR1 SGHRS and CDR2 YFSETQ come from the germline V gene. The receptor's source is a human donor who donated a stem cell graft to a child with acute lymphoblastic leukemia. This chain links TRBV5-1 with TRBJ2-5; either TRBD1 or TRBD2 may fit D (5 bases each). Source: PBMCs from the stem cell graft donor, taken from the stem cell graft. DNA of the CDR3: TGCGCCAGCAGCCTGTGGGACGGAAAAGAGACCCAGTACTTC. Protein product: CASSLWDGKETQYF.